The rows below give T cell receptor beta chains drawn from one sample of a study of technical replicates of blood from a few donors. TCRdb's copy holds only in-frame clones and misses some; the assay was immunoSEQ multiplex PCR. The table has approximately 76,000 clones, roughly nine tenths seen once. The specimen sequenced was T cells isolated from PBMCs. These TCRs come from a human donor in good health. CDR3s include the opening cysteine and the closing phenylalanine or tryptophan. Each record gives: D gene, V gene, J gene, clone size, CDR3 DNA, CDR3 protein. D genes are given only for firm matches. Where a row states a size, it is once, few, many or the class of an expanded clone; other rows omit it.

d_call: -
v_call: TRBV7-9
j_call: TRBJ1-1
clone_size: -
cdr3_nt: TGTGCCAGCAGCCCTCGGGGGGGGAACACTGAAGCTTTCTTT
cdr3_aa: CASSPRGGNTEAFF

d_call: TRBD1
v_call: TRBV28
j_call: TRBJ1-4
clone_size: -
cdr3_nt: TGTGCCAGCAGTGGAGACAGGGTGGTTAATGAAAAACTGTTTTTT
cdr3_aa: CASSGDRVVNEKLFF

d_call: TRBD2
v_call: TRBV7-2
j_call: TRBJ2-3
clone_size: -
cdr3_nt: TGTGCCAGCAGCTTAGCTGTGCGGGAGGGCCTTACAGATACGCAGTATTTT
cdr3_aa: CASSLAVREGLTDTQYF

d_call: -
v_call: TRBV5-1
j_call: TRBJ2-1
clone_size: -
cdr3_nt: TGCGCCAGCAGCTTTCCCACTAACAATGAGCAGTTCTTC
cdr3_aa: CASSFPTNNEQFF

d_call: -
v_call: TRBV5-1
j_call: TRBJ1-2
clone_size: -
cdr3_nt: TGCGCCAGCAGCTTGAGTCCAGGTAGTAACTATGGCTACACCTTC
cdr3_aa: CASSLSPGSNYGYTF

d_call: -
v_call: TRBV10-2
j_call: TRBJ2-1
clone_size: -
cdr3_nt: TGCGCCAGCCAAATTCGAGCCTCCTACAATGAGCAGTTCTTC
cdr3_aa: CASQIRASYNEQFF

d_call: -
v_call: TRBV6-6
j_call: TRBJ2-7
clone_size: once
cdr3_nt: TGTGCCAGCCGGGAAACAACTACCTACGAGCAGTACTTC
cdr3_aa: CASRETTTYEQYF

d_call: -
v_call: TRBV30
j_call: TRBJ2-1
clone_size: -
cdr3_nt: TGTGCCTGGACTCCGCGGGGGACACAATACTACAATGAGCAGTTCTTC
cdr3_aa: CAWTPRGTQYYNEQFF

d_call: -
v_call: TRBV9
j_call: TRBJ2-1
clone_size: -
cdr3_nt: TGTGCCAGCAGCGTCAGGGACAATGAGCAGTTCTTC
cdr3_aa: CASSVRDNEQFF

d_call: TRBD2
v_call: TRBV6-5
j_call: TRBJ2-3
clone_size: -
cdr3_nt: TGTGCCAGCCAGACCGGACTAGCGGGGTCAGATACGCAGTATTTT
cdr3_aa: CASQTGLAGSDTQYF

d_call: -
v_call: TRBV5-1
j_call: TRBJ2-7
clone_size: -
cdr3_nt: TGCGCCAGCAGCTTAGCCGGGACTGTCCCCTACGAGCAGTACTTC
cdr3_aa: CASSLAGTVPYEQYF

d_call: -
v_call: TRBV29-1
j_call: TRBJ2-1
clone_size: -
cdr3_nt: TGCAGCGTGGACAACTACAATGAGCAGTTCTTC
cdr3_aa: CSVDNYNEQFF

d_call: -
v_call: TRBV4-1
j_call: TRBJ2-5
clone_size: -
cdr3_nt: TGCGCCAGCAGCCGAAACCAGGAGACCCAGTACTTC
cdr3_aa: CASSRNQETQYF

d_call: TRBD1
v_call: TRBV28
j_call: TRBJ1-6
clone_size: -
cdr3_nt: TGTGCCAGCAGTTTCAGGGGGCAGAATTCACCCCTCCACTTT
cdr3_aa: CASSFRGQNSPLHF

d_call: -
v_call: TRBV28
j_call: TRBJ2-2
clone_size: -
cdr3_nt: TGTGCCAGCAGCCTGACCTCTCTAGCTTCCACCGGGGAGCTGTTTTTT
cdr3_aa: CASSLTSLASTGELFF

d_call: -
v_call: TRBV10-2
j_call: TRBJ1-5
clone_size: -
cdr3_nt: TGCGCCAGCAGTGAGACAGTTAATAGCAATCAGCCCCAGCATTTT
cdr3_aa: CASSETVNSNQPQHF

d_call: -
v_call: TRBV28
j_call: TRBJ1-2
clone_size: once
cdr3_nt: TGTGCCAGCACCTTTGGGGGGGGCGATGGCTACACCTTC
cdr3_aa: CASTFGGGDGYTF

d_call: -
v_call: TRBV7-9
j_call: TRBJ1-2
clone_size: once
cdr3_nt: TGTGCCAGCAGCTCCGTCCCCGTACAGGGATCGGCGGGCTACACCTTC
cdr3_aa: CASSSVPVQGSAGYTF

d_call: -
v_call: TRBV7-9
j_call: TRBJ1-3
clone_size: -
cdr3_nt: TGTGCCAGCAGCACAAGAGGACAGTTCTCTGGAAACACCATATATTTT
cdr3_aa: CASSTRGQFSGNTIYF

d_call: TRBD1
v_call: TRBV11-2
j_call: TRBJ2-7
clone_size: -
cdr3_nt: TGTGCCAGCAGCTTAGGCCCGGACAGGGGGCACTACGAGCAGTACTTC
cdr3_aa: CASSLGPDRGHYEQYF

d_call: -
v_call: TRBV5-1
j_call: TRBJ2-7
clone_size: -
cdr3_nt: TGCGCCAGCAGCTTGGCCGTCGGGGGATACGAGCAGTACTTC
cdr3_aa: CASSLAVGGYEQYF

d_call: TRBD2
v_call: TRBV29-1
j_call: TRBJ2-2
clone_size: -
cdr3_nt: TGCAGCGTTGCGCCCAGCGGGAGGCGGAACACCGGGGAGCTGTTTTTT
cdr3_aa: CSVAPSGRRNTGELFF

d_call: -
v_call: TRBV7-9
j_call: TRBJ1-1
clone_size: few
cdr3_nt: TGTGCCAGCAGCTCAAGACAGAACACTGAAGCTTTCTTT
cdr3_aa: CASSSRQNTEAFF

d_call: TRBD1
v_call: TRBV25-1
j_call: TRBJ1-4
clone_size: -
cdr3_nt: TGTGCCAGCAATCGTGGGACAGGGGATGAAAAACTGTTTTTT
cdr3_aa: CASNRGTGDEKLFF

d_call: TRBD2
v_call: TRBV5-8
j_call: TRBJ2-7
clone_size: -
cdr3_nt: TGTGCCAGCACCCTATTCACCCTAGCGGGAGTTGGCGAGCAGTACTTC
cdr3_aa: CASTLFTLAGVGEQYF

d_call: TRBD2
v_call: TRBV29-1
j_call: TRBJ2-2
clone_size: once
cdr3_nt: TGCAGCGTTGTTCATCGAGCGGGGGGGACGAACACCGGGGAGCTGTTTTTT
cdr3_aa: CSVVHRAGGTNTGELFF

d_call: TRBD1
v_call: TRBV28
j_call: TRBJ1-2
clone_size: -
cdr3_nt: TGTGCCAGCAGTTTAATTAGGACAGGGGGTCCTAGTGGCTATGGCTACACCTTC
cdr3_aa: CASSLIRTGGPSGYGYTF

d_call: -
v_call: TRBV11-2
j_call: TRBJ1-6
clone_size: few
cdr3_nt: TGTGCCAGCAGCTTAATCAGGGTTTCACCCCTCCACTTT
cdr3_aa: CASSLIRVSPLHF

d_call: -
v_call: TRBV5-6
j_call: TRBJ1-2
clone_size: -
cdr3_nt: TGTGCCAGCAGGCCCGGGAAGAAAGAGTATGGCTACACCTTC
cdr3_aa: CASRPGKKEYGYTF

d_call: TRBD2
v_call: TRBV7-9
j_call: TRBJ2-1
clone_size: -
cdr3_nt: TGTGCCAGCAGCTCACCCGGGCTAGCGGGAGAAGGGCACAATGAGCAGTTCTTC
cdr3_aa: CASSSPGLAGEGHNEQFF

d_call: -
v_call: TRBV14
j_call: TRBJ1-2
clone_size: -
cdr3_nt: TGTGCCAGCAGCCTGCAAGGGAGAGATGGCTACACCTTC
cdr3_aa: CASSLQGRDGYTF

d_call: TRBD1
v_call: TRBV4-2
j_call: TRBJ1-6
clone_size: -
cdr3_nt: TGTGCCAGCAGCGGTCCGGGACAGGGCGATACAACCGCAAATTCACCCCTCCACTTT
cdr3_aa: CASSGPGQGDTTANSPLHF

d_call: -
v_call: TRBV30
j_call: TRBJ1-1
clone_size: once
cdr3_nt: TGTGCCTGGAGCGAATGGAGGGGTAGACGGAACACTGAAGCTTTCTTT
cdr3_aa: CAWSEWRGRRNTEAFF

d_call: -
v_call: TRBV7-2
j_call: TRBJ2-1
clone_size: -
cdr3_nt: TGTGCCAGCAGCTTCCAGGACACCTACAATGAGCAGTTCTTC
cdr3_aa: CASSFQDTYNEQFF

d_call: -
v_call: TRBV6-5
j_call: TRBJ1-1
clone_size: -
cdr3_nt: TGTGCCAGCAGTCCGGTTCGGGTAGGGAACACTGAAGCTTTCTTT
cdr3_aa: CASSPVRVGNTEAFF

d_call: -
v_call: TRBV4-1
j_call: TRBJ1-4
clone_size: -
cdr3_nt: TGCGCCAGCAGCCAAGGGGTTAAGGGGAATGAAAAACTGTTTTTT
cdr3_aa: CASSQGVKGNEKLFF

d_call: -
v_call: TRBV4-1
j_call: TRBJ2-5
clone_size: -
cdr3_nt: TGCGCCAGCAGCCCACAGGGATTCCAAGAGACCCAGTACTTC
cdr3_aa: CASSPQGFQETQYF

d_call: -
v_call: TRBV2
j_call: TRBJ2-2
clone_size: -
cdr3_nt: TGTGCCAGCAGTGAAGGCGGGACCGGATCATTCGGGGAGCTGTTTTTT
cdr3_aa: CASSEGGTGSFGELFF

d_call: -
v_call: TRBV4-2
j_call: TRBJ2-3
clone_size: once
cdr3_nt: TGTGCCAGCAGCCAGGAGGCGGTTAGCACAGATACGCAGTATTTT
cdr3_aa: CASSQEAVSTDTQYF

d_call: -
v_call: TRBV5-1
j_call: TRBJ1-2
clone_size: -
cdr3_nt: TGCGCCAGCAGCTTGGGGCAGAACTATGGCTACACCTTC
cdr3_aa: CASSLGQNYGYTF

d_call: TRBD1
v_call: TRBV2
j_call: TRBJ1-6
clone_size: -
cdr3_nt: TGTGCCACCTCGACCGGGACAGGGGGTTCACCCCTCCACTTT
cdr3_aa: CATSTGTGGSPLHF

d_call: -
v_call: TRBV29-1
j_call: TRBJ1-1
clone_size: few
cdr3_nt: TGCAGCGTCTCCGAGGGCAGAAACACTGAAGCTTTCTTT
cdr3_aa: CSVSEGRNTEAFF

d_call: -
v_call: TRBV6-5
j_call: TRBJ2-7
clone_size: -
cdr3_nt: TGTGCCAGCAGATTCTCACAGGACCGTAACGAGCAGTACTTC
cdr3_aa: CASRFSQDRNEQYF

d_call: -
v_call: TRBV5-8
j_call: TRBJ1-2
clone_size: -
cdr3_nt: TGTGCCAGCAGCACGTGGACAGACTACTATGGCTACACCTTC
cdr3_aa: CASSTWTDYYGYTF

d_call: TRBD1
v_call: TRBV5-1
j_call: TRBJ1-2
clone_size: -
cdr3_nt: TGCGCCAGCAGCTACGACAGGGGCGGCTACACCTTC
cdr3_aa: CASSYDRGGYTF

d_call: TRBD2
v_call: TRBV10-3
j_call: TRBJ2-7
clone_size: few
cdr3_nt: TGTGCCATCAGTAATCAGACTAGCGGGCAACGGGAGCAGTACTTC
cdr3_aa: CAISNQTSGQREQYF

d_call: -
v_call: TRBV29-1
j_call: TRBJ2-1
clone_size: -
cdr3_nt: TGCAGCGAGATCCTTCTAGATTACAATGAGCAGTTCTTC
cdr3_aa: CSEILLDYNEQFF

d_call: -
v_call: TRBV5-1
j_call: TRBJ2-5
clone_size: -
cdr3_nt: TGCGCCAGCAGCTTGGGGGGGCGAGAGACCCAGTACTTC
cdr3_aa: CASSLGGRETQYF